This passage covers 18 T cell receptor beta chains from one sample sequenced in a study of type 1 and type 2 diabetes patients. PCR was run on genomic DNA. A primer set of 30 forward and 13 reverse primers amplified the CDR3. From the multiplex PCR reads, TCRdb called clonotypes with MiXCR, one entry per CDR3 protein. The sample carries 250,000 or so distinct CDR3 sequences, more than 45% recorded once. Sequencing used peripheral blood mononuclear cells (PBMCs). These TCRs come from a man aged 18 to 29 with type 2 diabetes.

The genes are TRBV14 and TRBJ1-2, with a tentative D call TRBD1 (6 bases). Per the germline V gene, CDR1 is SGHDN and CDR2 is FVKESK. The CDR3 totals 16 residues. Deletions cut 4 bases from V and 5 bases from J, with 20 bases between. The CDR3 DNA is TGTGCCAGCAGCCCAACGATGGGGGCAGGGAATTATGGCTACACCTTC. Its translation: CASSPTMGAGNYGYTF.

This clonotype has only a few counts. This chain uses TRBV7-2 with TRBJ2-7; D is undetermined. The CDR3 spans 14 residues. V lost 7 bases, J lost 1 base, and 14 bases lay in between. Germline loops: CDR1 SGHTA, CDR2 FQGNSA. CDR3 loop: CASTRPLRSYEQYF. In DNA, the CDR3 is TGTGCCAGCACTAGGCCCCTAAGGTCCTACGAGCAGTACTTC.

Comments on this clonotype: A much larger clone differs from this one at a single base, so this may be a read error. The rearrangement links TRBV19 to TRBJ1-1; D is undetermined. Germline lookup yields CDR1 LNHDA and CDR2 SQIVND (reference sequence). The germline V and J ends were trimmed by 3 bases and 3 bases, with 11 bases remaining between them. The CDR3 totals 14 residues. The CDR3 nucleotides are TGTGCCAGTAGTATTCGGCACATGTACACTGAAGCTTTCTTT. Translating it yields CASSIRHMYTEAFF.

This clonotype was seen a handful of times. The V gene is TRBV7-2, the J gene TRBJ2-1; D is unclear. Germline V gives CDR1 SGHTA, CDR2 FQGNSA. V lost 5 bases and J lost 6, with 11 bases in between. The CDR3 consists of 13 residues. The CDR3 is CASSLPQFNEQFF. The DNA for the CDR3 is TGTGCCAGCAGCCTACCACAGTTCAATGAGCAGTTCTTC.

This clonotype was counted only a few times. V and J are TRBV2 and TRBJ2-3; D is unclear. This CDR3 is 16 amino acids long. V was shortened by 6 bases and J by 0 bases, with 16 bases between the two germline ends. From germline, CDR1 is SNHLY and CDR2 FYNNEI. The chain's CDR3 is CASRTTLPASTDTQYF. The CDR3 nucleotides read TGTGCCAGCAGGACGACACTGCCGGCTAGCACAGATACGCAGTATTTT.

The chain carries TRBV7-9 and TRBJ2-7; D gene uncertain. The length of the CDR3 is 13 residues. Germline values: CDR1 SEHNR, CDR2 FQNEAQ (reference sequence). V lost 5 bases and J lost 1, with 9 bases in between. The CDR3 DNA reads TGTGCCAGCAGCCCCGACACATCCTACGAGCAGTACTTC. Protein sequence: CASSPDTSYEQYF.

This clonotype was found a few times. The chain couples TRBV6-5 to TRBJ1-6; D possibly corresponds to TRBD1 (5 bases). Trimming left V 10 bases short and J 7 bases short, with 26 bases between. The CDR3 length is 17 residues. Looked up from germline, CDR1 is MNHEY and CDR2 is SVGAGI. CDR3 DNA sequence: TGTGCCATCAGAGCAGAGTCGAGGGGCCTCCAAAATTCACCCCTCCACTTT. As protein: CAIRAESRGLQNSPLHF.

Of note for this clonotype: Since a much larger clone is just one base distant, this may be a read error. This chain links TRBV28 with TRBJ1-1, with D perhaps matching TRBD1 (5 bases). This CDR3 is built from 16 residues. Germline V gene data show CDR1 as MDHEN and CDR2 as SYDVKM. CDR3 residues: CASTELVGLMNTEASF. The CDR3 DNA is TGTGCCAGCACTGAACTAGTGGGGCTGATGAACACTGAAGCTTCCTTT.

This rearrangement joins TRBV14 to TRBJ1-2; no clear D gene. The CDR3 is 12 residues long. V dropped 11 bases and J dropped 8 bases, with 18 bases sitting between them. The V gene's germline CDR1 is SGHDN and CDR2 FVKESK. CDR3 nucleotide sequence: TGTGCCGGCCCTAGCGAGGGAGAAGGCTACACCTTC. Its translation is CAGPSEGEGYTF.

The V and J genes are TRBV4-2 and TRBJ2-7; D is unresolved. CDR1 and CDR2 from the germline V gene are LGHNA and YNFKEQ. The CDR3 consists of 17 residues. V was pared by 0 bases and J by 1 base, with 16 bases between. CDR3 loop: CASSQDTLFQDSYEQYF. Written as DNA, the CDR3 is TGTGCCAGCAGCCAAGACACACTTTTTCAGGATTCCTACGAGCAGTACTTC.

The V and J genes are TRBV4-1 and TRBJ1-5; the D is unclear. The germline V gene has CDR1 MGHRA and CDR2 YSYEKL. V was pared by 6 bases and J by 0 bases, with 12 bases between. The CDR3 contains 15 residues. CDR3 nucleotides: TGCGCCAGCAGGGCCACACTACTTAGCAATCAGCCCCAGCATTTT. Translating gives CASRATLLSNQPQHF.

This chain joins TRBV13 and TRBJ2-6, with 9 bases that match TRBD1. The junction had 8 bases not matched to a gene; V was cut back by 2 bases and J by 3 bases. This CDR3 comprises 18 residues. Germline loops: CDR1 PRHDT, CDR2 FYEKMQ (reference sequence). The chain's CDR3 is CASSLRTGARYGANVLTF. For the CDR3, the DNA is TGTGCCAGCAGCTTAAGGACAGGGGCACGTTATGGGGCCAACGTCCTGACTTTC.

In this sample, this clonotype turned up a few times. The gene calls are TRBV7-2 and TRBJ2-6, with D perhaps TRBD2 (6 bases). Germline V gives CDR1 SGHTA, CDR2 FQGNSA. The CDR3 length is 14 residues. V was clipped by 10 bases and J by 0 bases, with 10 bases between them. In nucleotides, the CDR3 is TGTGCCACCCCGGACTACTCTGGGGCCAACGTCCTGACTTTC. This translates into CATPDYSGANVLTF.

This clonotype was counted between two and nine times. V is TRBV15 and J is TRBJ1-2; D gene unclear. The CDR3 spans 14 residues. V shed 5 bases and J shed 7 bases, with 17 bases lying between them. From germline, CDR1 is LNHNV and CDR2 YYDKDF (reference sequence). CDR3: CATSDNEAWGGYTF. The CDR3 nucleotides are TGTGCCACCAGCGATAACGAGGCCTGGGGTGGCTACACCTTC.

This rearrangement joins TRBV27 to TRBJ2-7, with D tentatively TRBD1 (6 bases). The CDR3 is made up of 14 amino acids. V lost 7 bases and J 1 base, leaving 14 bases between the germline ends. Germline V gives CDR1 MNHEY, CDR2 SMNVEV (reference sequence). The CDR3 DNA follows: TGTGCCAGCATGGGGGCCCCGAGATCCTACGAGCAGTACTTC. The encoded protein is CASMGAPRSYEQYF.

This clonotype was counted a few times. This chain links TRBV12-3 or TRBV12-4 with TRBJ2-5; D may match TRBD1 or TRBD2 (7 bases each). This CDR3 comprises 17 residues. Trimming shortened V by 6 bases and J by 5 bases, and 25 bases separated the two germline ends. The CDR3 sequence is CASSYDWTGQGGETQYF. The CDR3 DNA is TGTGCCAGCAGCTATGATTGGACAGGTCAGGGAGGGGAGACCCAGTACTTC.

The V call is TRBV12-3 or TRBV12-4, the J call TRBJ1-1, with a tentative D call TRBD1 (5 bases). The CDR3 is made up of 21 amino acids. Trimming took off 6 bases at V and 1 base at J, with 33 bases between the two ends. The CDR3 coding sequence is TGTGCCAGCAGCCCCTACATGGGGACGATATCGGTACTGTATGGGAACACTGAAGCTTTCTTT. Its protein is CASSPYMGTISVLYGNTEAFF.

The chain has TRBV6-5 and TRBJ2-7; 7 bases are a match to TRBD1. V was clipped by 0 bases and J by 1 base; unmatched bases: 3. Germline values: CDR1 MNHEY, CDR2 SVGAGI. CDR3 length equals 15 residues. The CDR3, as DNA: TGTGCCAGCAGTTACTCGAACAGGGGATCCTACGAGCAGTACTTC. Translating it yields CASSYSNRGSYEQYF.